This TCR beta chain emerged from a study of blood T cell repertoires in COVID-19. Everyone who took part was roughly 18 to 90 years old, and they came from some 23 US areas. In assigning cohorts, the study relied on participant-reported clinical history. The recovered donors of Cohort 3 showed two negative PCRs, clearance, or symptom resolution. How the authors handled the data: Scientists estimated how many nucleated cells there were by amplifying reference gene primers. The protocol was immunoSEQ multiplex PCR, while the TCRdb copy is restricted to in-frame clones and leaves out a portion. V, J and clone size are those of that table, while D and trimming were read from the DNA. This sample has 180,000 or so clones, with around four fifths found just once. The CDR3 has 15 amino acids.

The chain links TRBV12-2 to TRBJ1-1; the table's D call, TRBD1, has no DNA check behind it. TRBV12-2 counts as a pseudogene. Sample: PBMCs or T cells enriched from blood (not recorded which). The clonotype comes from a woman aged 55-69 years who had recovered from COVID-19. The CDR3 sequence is CASRIRGDPNSEAFF. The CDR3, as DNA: TGTGCAAGTCGCATCAGGGGGGATCCAAACAGTGAAGCTTTCTTT.